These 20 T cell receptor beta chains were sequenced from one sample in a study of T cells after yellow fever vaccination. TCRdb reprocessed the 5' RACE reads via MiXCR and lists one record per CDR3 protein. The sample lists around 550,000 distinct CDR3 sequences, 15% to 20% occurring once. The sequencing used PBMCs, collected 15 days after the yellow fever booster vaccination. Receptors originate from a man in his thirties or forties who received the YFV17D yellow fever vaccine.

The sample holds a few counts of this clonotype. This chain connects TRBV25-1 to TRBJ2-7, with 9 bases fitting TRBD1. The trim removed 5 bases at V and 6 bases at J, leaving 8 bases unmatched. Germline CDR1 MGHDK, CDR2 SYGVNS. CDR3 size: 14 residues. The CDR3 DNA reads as TGTGCCAGCAGTCGGGACAGGGCGCCGTTCGAGCAGTACTTC. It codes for CASSRDRAPFEQYF.

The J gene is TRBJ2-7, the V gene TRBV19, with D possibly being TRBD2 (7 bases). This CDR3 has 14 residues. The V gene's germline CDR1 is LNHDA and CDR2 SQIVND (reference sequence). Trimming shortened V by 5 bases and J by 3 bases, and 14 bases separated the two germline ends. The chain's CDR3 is CASSFGGQSYEQYF. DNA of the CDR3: TGTGCCAGTAGTTTCGGGGGGCAGAGCTACGAGCAGTACTTC. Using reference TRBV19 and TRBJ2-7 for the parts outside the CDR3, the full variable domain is DGGITQSPKYLFRKEGQNVTLSCEQNLNHDAMYWYRQDPGQGLRLIYYSQIVNDFQKGDIAEGYSVSREKKESFPLTVTSAQKNPTAFYLCASSFGGQSYEQYFGPGTRLTVT.

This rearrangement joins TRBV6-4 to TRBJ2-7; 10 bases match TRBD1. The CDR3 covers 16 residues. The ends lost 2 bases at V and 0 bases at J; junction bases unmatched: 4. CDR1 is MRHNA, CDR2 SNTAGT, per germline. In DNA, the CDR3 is TGTGCCAGCAGTGACATGGACAGGGGGAGCTCCTACGAGCAGTACTTC. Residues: CASSDMDRGSSYEQYF.

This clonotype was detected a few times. CDR3 loop: CASRPLQPQHF. The CDR3 DNA sequence: TGTGCCAGCAGACCGCTTCAGCCCCAGCATTTT. The rearrangement links TRBV6-4 to TRBJ1-5; D is unresolved. CDR1 is MRHNA and CDR2 is SNTAGT in the germline V gene. CDR3 length equals 11 residues. Deletions cut 6 bases from V and 6 bases from J, with 6 bases between.

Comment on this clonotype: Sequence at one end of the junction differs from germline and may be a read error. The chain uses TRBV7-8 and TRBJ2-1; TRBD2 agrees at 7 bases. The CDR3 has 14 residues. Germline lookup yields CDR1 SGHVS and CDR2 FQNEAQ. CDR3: CASSSGVGVDEQLF. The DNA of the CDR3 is TGTGCCAGCAGCAGCGGGGTGGGGGTTGATGAGCAGTTATTC.

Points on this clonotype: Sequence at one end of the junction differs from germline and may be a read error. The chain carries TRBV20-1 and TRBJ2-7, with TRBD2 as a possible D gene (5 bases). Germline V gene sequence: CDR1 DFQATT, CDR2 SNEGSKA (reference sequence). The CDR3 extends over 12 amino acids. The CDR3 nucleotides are TGCGGTGCTAGTGCCCTAGCCCACGAGCAGTACTTC. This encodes CGASALAHEQYF.

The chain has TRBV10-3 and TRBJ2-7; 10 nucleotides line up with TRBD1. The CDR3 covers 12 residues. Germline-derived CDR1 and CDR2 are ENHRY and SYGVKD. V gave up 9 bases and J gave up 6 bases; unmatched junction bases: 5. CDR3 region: CAISGQGPEQYF. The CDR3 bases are TGTGCCATATCGGGACAGGGGCCCGAGCAGTACTTC.

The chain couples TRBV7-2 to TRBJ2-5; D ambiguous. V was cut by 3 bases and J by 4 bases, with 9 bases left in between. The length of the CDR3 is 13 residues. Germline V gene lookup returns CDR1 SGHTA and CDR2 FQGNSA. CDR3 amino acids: CASSFLGSETQYF. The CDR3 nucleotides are TGTGCCAGCAGCTTCCTAGGGTCAGAGACCCAGTACTTC.

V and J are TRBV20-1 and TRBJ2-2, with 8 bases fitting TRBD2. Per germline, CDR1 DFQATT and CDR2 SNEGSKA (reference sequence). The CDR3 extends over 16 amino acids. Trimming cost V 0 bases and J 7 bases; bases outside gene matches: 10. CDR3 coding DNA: TGCAGTGCTAGAGATCGTGTCGGGAGGGCCGACGGGGAGCTGTTTTTT. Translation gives CSARDRVGRADGELFF.

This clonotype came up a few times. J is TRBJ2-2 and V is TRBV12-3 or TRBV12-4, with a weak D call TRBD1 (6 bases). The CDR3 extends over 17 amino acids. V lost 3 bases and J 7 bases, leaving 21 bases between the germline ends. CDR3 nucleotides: TGTGCCAGCAGTTTGGATTACGGGACAAGGGGAGTCGGGGAGCTGTTTTTT. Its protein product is CASSLDYGTRGVGELFF.

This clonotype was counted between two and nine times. The CDR3 DNA reads TGTGCCAGCAGCCTAAGGGGGCAGGGGGAGCTGTTTTTT. This gives the protein CASSLRGQGELFF. V is TRBV7-2 and J is TRBJ2-2, with 7 bases fitting TRBD1. This CDR3 contains 13 residues. V was clipped by 5 bases and J by 8 bases; unmatched bases: 5. The germline V gene has CDR1 SGHTA and CDR2 FQGNSA.

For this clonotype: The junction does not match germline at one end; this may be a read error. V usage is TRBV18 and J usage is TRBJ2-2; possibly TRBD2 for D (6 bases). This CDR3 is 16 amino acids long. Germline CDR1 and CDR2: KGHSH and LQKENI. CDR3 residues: CPSSPPRAGYTGELFF. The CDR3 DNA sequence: TGTCCCAGCTCACCACCGAGGGCGGGATACACCGGGGAGCTGTTTTTT.

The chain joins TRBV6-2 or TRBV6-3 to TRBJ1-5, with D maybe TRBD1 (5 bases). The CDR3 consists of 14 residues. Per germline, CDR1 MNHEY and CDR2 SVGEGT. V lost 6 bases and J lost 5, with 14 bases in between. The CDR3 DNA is TGTGCCAGCAGCCAAGGGGCACGGGATCAGCCCCAGCATTTT. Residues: CASSQGARDQPQHF.

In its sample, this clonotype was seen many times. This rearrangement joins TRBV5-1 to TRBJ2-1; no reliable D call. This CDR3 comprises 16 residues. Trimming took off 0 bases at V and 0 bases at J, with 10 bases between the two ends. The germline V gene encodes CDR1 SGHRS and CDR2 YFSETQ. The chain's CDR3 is CASSLDGDRSYNEQFF. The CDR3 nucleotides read TGCGCCAGCAGCTTGGATGGAGACCGCTCCTACAATGAGCAGTTCTTC. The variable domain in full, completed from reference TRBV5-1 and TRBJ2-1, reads KAGVTQTPRYLIKTRGQQVTLSCSPISGHRSVSWYQQTPGQGLQFLFEYFSETQRNKGNFPGRFSGRQFSNSRSEMNVSTLELGDSALYLCASSLDGDRSYNEQFFGPGTRLTVL.

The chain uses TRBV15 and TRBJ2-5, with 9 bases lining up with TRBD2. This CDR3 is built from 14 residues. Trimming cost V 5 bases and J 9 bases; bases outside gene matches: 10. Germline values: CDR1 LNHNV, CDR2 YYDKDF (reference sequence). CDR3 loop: CATSVGTSKSAQYF. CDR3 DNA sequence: TGTGCCACCAGCGTCGGGACTAGCAAATCGGCCCAGTACTTC.

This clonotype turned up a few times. The CDR3 sequence is CASSPEGFQPQHF. The DNA of the CDR3 is TGTGCCAGCTCACCTGAGGGTTTTCAGCCCCAGCATTTT. The V call is TRBV18, the J call TRBJ1-5; D not resolved. Trimming took off 3 bases at V and 6 bases at J, with 9 bases between the two ends. Germline V gives CDR1 KGHSH, CDR2 LQKENI. The CDR3 covers 13 residues.

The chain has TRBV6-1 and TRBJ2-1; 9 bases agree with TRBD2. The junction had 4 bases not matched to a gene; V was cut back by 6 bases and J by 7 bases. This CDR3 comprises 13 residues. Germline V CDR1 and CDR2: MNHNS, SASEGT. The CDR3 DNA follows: TGTGCCAGCAGCGGACTAGCGTCAAATGAGCAGTTCTTC. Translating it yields CASSGLASNEQFF.

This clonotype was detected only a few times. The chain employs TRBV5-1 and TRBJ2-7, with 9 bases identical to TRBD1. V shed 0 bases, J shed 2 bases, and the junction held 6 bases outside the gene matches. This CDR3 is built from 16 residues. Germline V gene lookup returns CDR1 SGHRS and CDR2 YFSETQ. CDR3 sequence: CASSLGTGTGTYEQYF. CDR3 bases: TGCGCCAGCAGCTTGGGCACCGGGACAGGGACCTACGAGCAGTACTTC.

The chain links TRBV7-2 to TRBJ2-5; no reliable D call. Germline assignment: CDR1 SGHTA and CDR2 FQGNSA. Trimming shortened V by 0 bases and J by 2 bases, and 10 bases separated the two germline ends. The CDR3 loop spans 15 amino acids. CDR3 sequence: CASSLAARQQETQYF. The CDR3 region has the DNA TGTGCCAGCAGCTTAGCAGCCCGGCAGCAAGAGACCCAGTACTTC.

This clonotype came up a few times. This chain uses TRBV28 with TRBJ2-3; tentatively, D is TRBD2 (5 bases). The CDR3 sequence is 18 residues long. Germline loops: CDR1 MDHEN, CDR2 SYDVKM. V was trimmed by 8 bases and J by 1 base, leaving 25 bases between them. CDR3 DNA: TGTGCCAGCGCATCCTATACCGGGGTCGGGTCGGGCACAGATACGCAGTATTTT. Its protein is CASASYTGVGSGTDTQYF.